Detailed here is one T cell receptor (beta chain). CDR1 SGHRS and CDR2 YFSETQ come from the germline V gene. Trimming removed 2 bases from V and 4 bases from J; junction bases left unmatched: 9. The CDR3 is 16 residues long. This record comes from a study of shared clonotypes between healthy human individuals. The assay was immunoSEQ multiplex PCR, and TCRdb's table has in-frame clones only and misses some. This sample has fewer than 650,000 clones; about 80% occur once, and the top ten carry around 12%. This sequence joins TRBV5-1 and TRBJ2-5; 9 bases align to TRBD2. The clonotype comes from a woman between 40 and 50 years old in good health. Some clones in this sample may be carry-over from other donors' samples. Sequenced sample: PBMCs. CDR3 loop: CASSFIGSGSGETQYF. CDR3 DNA sequence: TGCGCCAGCAGCTTTATTGGTAGCGGGAGTGGAGAGACCCAGTACTTC.